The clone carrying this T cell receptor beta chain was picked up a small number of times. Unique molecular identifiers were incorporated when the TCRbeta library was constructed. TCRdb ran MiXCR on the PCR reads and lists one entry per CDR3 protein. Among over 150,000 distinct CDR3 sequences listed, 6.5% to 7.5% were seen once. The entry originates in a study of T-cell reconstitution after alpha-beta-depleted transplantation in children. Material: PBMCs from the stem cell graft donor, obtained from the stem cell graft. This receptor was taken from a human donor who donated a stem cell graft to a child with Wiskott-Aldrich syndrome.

Written as DNA, the CDR3 is TGTGCCAGCAGCCTCCAGGGGCCTAGCGGGGGGGCCAAAGATACGCAGTATTTT. It yields the protein CASSLQGPSGGAKDTQYF. This sequence joins TRBV4-2 and TRBJ2-3, with 12 bases lining up with TRBD2. Germline V lookup: CDR1 LGHNA, CDR2 YNFKEQ. The CDR3 extends over 18 amino acids. The V gene end was trimmed by 4 bases and the J gene end by 5 bases; junction bases not matched to a gene: 13.